Given below is one T cell receptor beta chain in context. It has no known antigen specificity. No clone much larger than this one lies a single base away; base qualities are absent. The immunoSEQ multiplex PCR assay was used to amplify the TCRB and TCRAD loci from a standardized amount of quality-controlled genomic DNA. Amplicons spanned the V(D)J region at a length sufficient to cover the CDR3 and identify V and J genes. Through the commercial immunoSEQ service, the amplicons were sequenced on an Illumina platform. Regarding the original processing steps: Corrections for primer bias and sequencing errors followed previously described methods, while TCRAD and TCRB definitions were based on the IMGT database. The repertoires were analysed using immunoSEQ Analyzer 3.0 and VDJTools for basic statistics, V/J segment usage, diversity estimates, rarefaction and pairwise overlap. Diversity was estimated with Chao1, ChaoE, Efron-Thisted, Shannon and inverse Simpson indices, and also on datasets down-sampled to the smallest sample. Repertoire overlap used strict matching of CDR3 nucleotide sequence, V gene and J gene, with Jaccard-based multidimensional scaling clustering. Here the immuneACCESS table is served through TCRdb, limited to in-frame sequences with V and J called. Missing clones are a known gap in these copies; in checked studies unresolved V genes cover under half, and the rest lacks a known reason. V, J and clone size are those of that table, while D and trimming were read from the DNA. This sample is represented by some 120,000 clones; around 95% of them were singletons. The ten largest clones add up to roughly 0.024% of the sample.

These data come from a study of human thymus T cells (dated by TCRdb to 2018 to 2020). In terms of the full investigation: TCR alpha and beta repertoires from under 10 infant thymus samples and four related peripheral blood samples were characterized in the study. The cohort included more than five male and a couple of female infants, with donor ages spanning 7 to 244 days.

General conclusions and limits of the study: Biased V and J gene segment usage appeared to be present in both thymic and peripheral blood repertoires. Highly overlapping thymic TCR repertoires among unrelated individuals were reported in the related research. On average, thymus samples yielded around 810,000 unique TCRB clonotypes, whereas blood samples yielded approximately 84,000.

Thymus tissue was collected as surgical resects that were removed during corrective cardiac surgery. The donors were immunologically healthy infants in Finland who had open corrective cardiac surgery for congenital heart defects. After being mechanically released from the tissue, thymocytes were kept at -70 degrees C in pellets of about 8.5-32 million cells. A QIAsymphony instrument was used to extract genomic DNA from frozen cell pellets. This sequence originates from a boy younger than two with a congenital heart defect but otherwise immunologically healthy. The sequencing input was thymus tissue.

The CDR3 here reads CSVGGLRGKDEQYF. In nucleotide form, the sequence is TGCAGCGTGGGGGGCTTGCGGGGAAAGGACGAGCAGTACTTC. Recombination connected TRBV29-1 to TRBJ2-7, with the D call tentatively TRBD1 or TRBD2, each fitting 6 bases. Taken from the germline V gene, the CDR1 and CDR2 loops are SQVTM and ANQGSEA. V and J lose 6 bases and 5 bases, and a span of 20 bases separates them. Measured from the cysteine to the phenylalanine, the CDR3 is 14 residues long. Just the 42-base CDR3 DNA is kept, in frame starting at base 1.